This T cell receptor beta chain was profiled in a study of T cell responses to AZD1222 COVID-19 vaccine. The study, taken as a whole, reports: It was only after the peak T cell response that any repertoires were sampled. Distributed over spike, vaccine-associated CD4 TCRs predominated at 160-218 and 743-854. Mostly white British, mostly female donors; authors suggested clonal diversity may be underestimated. Nearly half of unique spike-specific TCRs reportedly avoided B.1.351 and B.1.1.7 mutated regions.

For this clone: Its antigen is not identified.

Here immunoSEQ multiplex PCR was the method, and the copy in TCRdb shows in-frame clones only, minus some. This sample carries fewer than 150,000 clones, 85% to 90% of them seen once, and the ten largest clones take around 7.1%. Trimming took 2 bases from V and 2 from J, leaving 10 bases between them. CDR1 and CDR2 from the germline V gene are SGHNT and YENEEA. CDR3 size: 14 residues. The chain links TRBV11-3 to TRBJ2-7; perhaps TRBD2 as D (7 bases). The source of this sequence is an adult who received the AZD1222 COVID-19 vaccine. The sequences come from peripheral blood, collected 28 days after the second AZD1222 dose. CDR3 loop: CASSLRGGPYEQYF. The CDR3 DNA reads TGTGCCAGCAGCTTAAGGGGGGGTCCCTACGAGCAGTACTTC.